This passage covers 18 T cell receptor beta chains from one sample sequenced in a study of CXCR3-negative and CXCR3-positive naive CD8 T cells. Study findings and constraints: For CXCR3-positive naive cells, TRB CDR3s were more hydrophobic than those of CXCR3-negative naive cells.

These receptors' antigens are unknown. All TRB cDNA libraries came from 5' RACE performed with UMI labels. TCRdb derives one entry per CDR3 protein from the 5' RACE reads, leaving out DNA. The sample totals tens of thousands of distinct CDR3 sequences. The sample comprised naive CXCR3+ CD8+ T cells from blood. This sample's subset: CD45RO-CCR7+CD27+CD95- naive CD8+ T cells expressing CXCR3 (TNR3+). These TCRs come from a human donor in good health. Some clones in this sample may be carry-over from other donors' samples.

This chain joins TRBV7-7 and TRBJ2-7; with no DNA, the TCRdb D assignment of TRBD1 cannot be verified. The CDR3 runs to 14 residues. Per germline, CDR1 SSHAT and CDR2 FNYEAQ (reference sequence). The CDR3 loop reads CASSPRDISYEQYF.

The V gene is TRBV7-2, the J gene TRBJ1-2; with no DNA, the TCRdb D assignment of TRBD1 cannot be verified. Per the germline V gene, CDR1 is SGHTA and CDR2 is FQGNSA. This CDR3 contains 17 residues. The chain's CDR3 is CASSFPGQFPSPDGYTF.

The chain recombines TRBV27 with TRBJ1-1; TCRdb reports TRBD1, a call that lacks DNA to check it against. This CDR3 has 14 amino acids. Germline V lookup: CDR1 MNHEY, CDR2 SMNVEV (reference sequence). The CDR3 sequence is CASSTRQRNTEAFF.

The genes are TRBV29-1 and TRBJ2-3. The length of the CDR3 is 11 residues. Germline CDR1 SQVTM, CDR2 ANQGSEA. The CDR3 is CSVPTTDTQYF.

This chain joins TRBV6-5 and TRBJ2-7. This CDR3 is 13 amino acids long. Germline CDR1 reads MNHEY; CDR2 reads SVGAGI. This CDR3 reads CASSTGVTSEQYF.

The J gene is TRBJ1-1, the V gene TRBV29-1. The CDR3 runs 11 residues. CDR1 is SQVTM and CDR2 is ANQGSEA in the germline V gene. CDR3 protein: CSVDSNTEAFF. Full variable domain (missing parts from reference TRBV29-1 and TRBJ1-1): SAVISQKPSRDICQRGTSLTIQCQVDSQVTMMFWYRQQPGQSLTLIATANQGSEATYESGFVIDKFPISRPNLTFSTLTVSNMSPEDSSIYLCSVDSNTEAFFGQGTRLTVV.

The V call is TRBV6-5, the J call TRBJ2-1; the TCRdb D gene call, TRBD1, has no DNA to confirm it. CDR1 and CDR2 from the germline V gene are MNHEY and SVGAGI. CDR3 length: 14 residues. This CDR3 reads CASRRTGLHNEQFF.

The chain is built from TRBV7-6 and TRBJ2-3; TCRdb names TRBD1, which stays unverified in the absence of DNA. CDR1 SGHVS and CDR2 FNYEAQ come from the germline V gene. The CDR3 totals 13 residues. This CDR3 is CASSLGEGDTQYF.

The chain employs TRBV7-9 and TRBJ2-7. CDR1 and CDR2 from the germline V gene are SEHNR and FQNEAQ (reference sequence). The CDR3 totals 15 residues. The CDR3 region is CASSLALQVLGEQYF.

V usage is TRBV7-9 and J usage is TRBJ2-7; TCRdb's D call of TRBD2 is untestable without DNA. Germline V gives CDR1 SEHNR, CDR2 FQNEAQ (reference sequence). This CDR3 has 15 amino acids. The chain's CDR3 is CASSPISGGTYEQYF.

The chain couples TRBV29-1 to TRBJ1-1. This CDR3 region has 11 residues. Germline V gives CDR1 SQVTM, CDR2 ANQGSEA. CDR3 sequence: CSYSVDTEAFF.

This chain links TRBV15 with TRBJ2-1; TCRdb designates TRBD1, a call that cannot be tested without DNA. CDR1 and CDR2 from the germline V gene are LNHNV and YYDKDF (reference sequence). The CDR3 runs to 12 residues. The CDR3 loop is CATSTGGGEQFF.

V and J are TRBV28 and TRBJ2-1; checking the TCRdb D call of TRBD1 is not possible without DNA. Per the germline V gene, CDR1 is MDHEN and CDR2 is SYDVKM. The CDR3 consists of 12 residues. This chain's CDR3 is CASRARENEQFF.

V and J are TRBV7-3 and TRBJ2-1; TCRdb selects TRBD2, and the lack of DNA leaves this call unchecked. Germline CDR1 and CDR2: SGHTA and FQGTGA. The CDR3 runs to 13 residues. The CDR3 here is CASSPVAGGEQFF.

The chain joins TRBV7-8 to TRBJ2-1. This CDR3 is built from 14 residues. Per the germline V gene, CDR1 is SGHVS and CDR2 is FQNEAQ. This chain's CDR3 is CASSRTGHRDEQFF.

The rearrangement joins TRBV20-1 to TRBJ2-7. CDR1 is DFQATT, CDR2 SNEGSKA, per germline (reference sequence). This CDR3 spans 17 amino acids. CDR3 residues: CSARDNPQGGRTYEQYF.

The chain links TRBV9 to TRBJ2-6. Germline V gene lookup returns CDR1 SGDLS and CDR2 YYNGEE. CDR3 length: 18 residues. CDR3 sequence reads: CASSTSRLSSSGANVLTF.

The rearrangement links TRBV6-4 to TRBJ2-3; TCRdb reports TRBD2, a call that lacks DNA to check it against. Germline CDR1 and CDR2: MRHNA and SNTAGT. The CDR3 totals 16 residues. This CDR3 is CASSLGIAGGTDTQYF.